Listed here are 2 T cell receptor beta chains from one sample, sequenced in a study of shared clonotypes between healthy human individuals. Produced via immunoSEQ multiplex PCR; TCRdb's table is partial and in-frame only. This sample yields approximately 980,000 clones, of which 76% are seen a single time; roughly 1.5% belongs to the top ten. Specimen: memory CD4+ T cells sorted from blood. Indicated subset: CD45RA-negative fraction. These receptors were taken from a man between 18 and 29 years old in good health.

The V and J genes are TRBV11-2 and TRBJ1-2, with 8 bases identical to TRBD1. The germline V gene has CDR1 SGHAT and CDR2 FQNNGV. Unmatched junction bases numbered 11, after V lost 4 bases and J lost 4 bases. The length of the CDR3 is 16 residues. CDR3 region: CASSSGTGQGIYGYTF. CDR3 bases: TGTGCCAGCAGCTCTGGGACAGGCCAGGGTATCTATGGCTACACCTTC.

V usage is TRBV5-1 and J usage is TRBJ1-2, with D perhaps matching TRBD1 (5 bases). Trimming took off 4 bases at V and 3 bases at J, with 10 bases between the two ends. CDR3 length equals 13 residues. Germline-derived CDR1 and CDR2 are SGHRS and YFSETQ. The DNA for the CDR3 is TGCGCCAGCAGCCGGGACTCCGACTATGGCTACACCTTC. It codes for CASSRDSDYGYTF.